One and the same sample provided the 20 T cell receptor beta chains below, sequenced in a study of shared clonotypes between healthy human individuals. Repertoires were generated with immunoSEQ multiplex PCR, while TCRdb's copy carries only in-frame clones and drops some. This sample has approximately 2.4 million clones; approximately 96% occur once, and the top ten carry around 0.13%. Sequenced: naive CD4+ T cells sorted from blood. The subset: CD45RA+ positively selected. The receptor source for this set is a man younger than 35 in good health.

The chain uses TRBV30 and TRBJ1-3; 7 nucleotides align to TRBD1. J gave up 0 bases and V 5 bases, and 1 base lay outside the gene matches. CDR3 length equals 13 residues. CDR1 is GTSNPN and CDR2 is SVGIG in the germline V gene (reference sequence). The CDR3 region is CAWDRVSGNTIYF. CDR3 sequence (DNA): TGTGCCTGGGACAGGGTCTCTGGAAACACCATATATTTT.

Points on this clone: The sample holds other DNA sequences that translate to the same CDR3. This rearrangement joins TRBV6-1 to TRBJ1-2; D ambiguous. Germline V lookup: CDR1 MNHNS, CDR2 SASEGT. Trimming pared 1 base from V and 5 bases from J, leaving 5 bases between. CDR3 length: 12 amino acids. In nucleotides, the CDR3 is TGTGCCAGCAGTGAAGGGCAGTATGGCTACACCTTC. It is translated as CASSEGQYGYTF.

CDR3 amino acids: CASSSTPDDGYTF. CDR3 nucleotide sequence: TGCGCCAGCAGCTCGACACCGGATGATGGCTACACCTTC. The chain joins TRBV5-1 to TRBJ1-2, with unresolved D. The CDR3 extends over 13 amino acids. V lost 3 bases to trimming and J lost 6 bases, with 12 bases between them. CDR1 and CDR2 from the germline V gene are SGHRS and YFSETQ.

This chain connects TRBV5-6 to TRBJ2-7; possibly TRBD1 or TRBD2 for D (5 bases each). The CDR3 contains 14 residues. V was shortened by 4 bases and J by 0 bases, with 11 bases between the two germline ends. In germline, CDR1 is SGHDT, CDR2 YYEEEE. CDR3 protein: CASSLMGDSYEQYF. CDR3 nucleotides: TGTGCCAGCAGCCTAATGGGGGACTCCTACGAGCAGTACTTC.

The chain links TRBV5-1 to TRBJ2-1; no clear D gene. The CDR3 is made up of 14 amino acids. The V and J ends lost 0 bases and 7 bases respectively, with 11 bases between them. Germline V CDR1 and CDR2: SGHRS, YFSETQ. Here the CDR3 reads CASSLDRIGNEQFF. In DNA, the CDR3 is TGCGCCAGCAGCTTGGACCGTATAGGGAATGAGCAGTTCTTC.

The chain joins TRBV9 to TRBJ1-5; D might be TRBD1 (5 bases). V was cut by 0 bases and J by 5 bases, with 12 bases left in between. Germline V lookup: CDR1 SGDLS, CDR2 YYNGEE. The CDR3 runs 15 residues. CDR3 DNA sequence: TGTGCCAGCAGCGTAGGGGACGGGGGATATCAGCCCCAGCATTTT. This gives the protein CASSVGDGGYQPQHF.

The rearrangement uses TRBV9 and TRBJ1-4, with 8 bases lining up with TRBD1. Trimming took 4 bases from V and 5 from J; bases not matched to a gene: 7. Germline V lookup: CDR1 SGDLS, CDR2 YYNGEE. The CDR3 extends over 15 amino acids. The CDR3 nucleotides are TGTGCCAGCAGCAAAGGACAGGGAACGAATGAAAAACTGTTTTTT. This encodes CASSKGQGTNEKLFF. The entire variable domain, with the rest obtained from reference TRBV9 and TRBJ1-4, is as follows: DSGVTQTPKHLITATGQRVTLRCSPRSGDLSVYWYQQSLDQGLQFLIQYYNGEERAKGNILERFSAQQFPDLHSELNLSSLELGDSALYFCASSKGQGTNEKLFFGSGTQLSVL.

The CDR3: CASSSGLEQFF. The CDR3 DNA follows: TGTGCCAGCAGCTCTGGACTCGAGCAGTTCTTC. This chain uses TRBV7-3 with TRBJ2-1; TRBD2 might be the D (5 bases). The V end lost 4 bases, the J end lost 10 bases, and 8 bases lay between the germline ends. The germline CDR1 and CDR2 sequences are SGHTA and FQGTGA. The length of the CDR3 is 11 residues.

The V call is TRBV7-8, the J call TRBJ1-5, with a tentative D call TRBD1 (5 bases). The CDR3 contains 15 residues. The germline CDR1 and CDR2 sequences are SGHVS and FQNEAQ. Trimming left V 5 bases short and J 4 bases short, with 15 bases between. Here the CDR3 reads CASSLRQNGNQPQHF. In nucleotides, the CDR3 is TGTGCCAGCAGCCTCAGACAGAATGGTAATCAGCCCCAGCATTTT.

The CDR3 protein is CASSLVGGQPAKNTGELFF. The CDR3 bases are TGTGCCAGCAGCTTAGTCGGTGGCCAACCCGCTAAGAACACCGGGGAGCTGTTTTTT. The chain carries TRBV7-9 and TRBJ2-2; no clear D gene. The germline V gene has CDR1 SEHNR and CDR2 FQNEAQ (reference sequence). The CDR3 is 19 residues long. V shed 1 base and J shed 1 base, with 19 bases lying between them.

In DNA form, the CDR3 reads TGTGCCTGGACAGGGGGTCTTAGAGATACGCAGTATTTT. The encoded protein is CAWTGGLRDTQYF. The chain couples TRBV30 to TRBJ2-3, with 7 positions matching TRBD1. The CDR3 length is 13 residues. CDR1 is GTSNPN, CDR2 SVGIG, per germline (reference sequence). J was trimmed by 5 bases and V by 4 bases; bases with no gene match: 6.

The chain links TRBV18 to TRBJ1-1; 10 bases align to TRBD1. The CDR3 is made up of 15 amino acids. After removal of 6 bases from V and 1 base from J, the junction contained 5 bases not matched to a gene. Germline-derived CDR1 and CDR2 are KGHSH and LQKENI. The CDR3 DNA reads TGTGCCAGCTCGCGCGGGACAGGGGCGAACACTGAAGCTTTCTTT. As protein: CASSRGTGANTEAFF.

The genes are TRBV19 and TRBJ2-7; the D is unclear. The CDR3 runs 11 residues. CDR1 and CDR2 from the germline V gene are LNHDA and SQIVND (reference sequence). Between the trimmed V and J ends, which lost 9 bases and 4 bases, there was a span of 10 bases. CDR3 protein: CASPSTYEQYF. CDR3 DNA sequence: TGTGCCAGCCCAAGCACGTACGAGCAGTACTTC.

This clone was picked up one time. CDR3 sequence (DNA): TGTGCCAGCAGTGTCAGGACGGAAATGATTATAAAACTGTTTTTT. It encodes CASSVRTEMIIKLFF. This chain connects TRBV6-1 to TRBJ1-4, with no clear D. The CDR3 is 15 amino acids. Trimming removed 4 bases from V and 10 bases from J, with 19 bases in between. From germline, CDR1 is MNHNS and CDR2 SASEGT.

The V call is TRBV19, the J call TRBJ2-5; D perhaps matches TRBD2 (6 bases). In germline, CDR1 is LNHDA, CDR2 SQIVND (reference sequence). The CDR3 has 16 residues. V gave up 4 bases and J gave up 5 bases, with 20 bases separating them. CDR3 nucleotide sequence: TGTGCCAGTAGTACTACCGGGACGGGGGTAGGGGAGACCCAGTACTTC. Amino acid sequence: CASSTTGTGVGETQYF.

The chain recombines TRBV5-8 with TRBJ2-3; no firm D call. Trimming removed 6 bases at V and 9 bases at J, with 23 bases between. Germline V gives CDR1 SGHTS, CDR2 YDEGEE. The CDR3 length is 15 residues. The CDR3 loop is CASNEVDASRRTQYF. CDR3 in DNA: TGTGCCAGCAACGAGGTGGACGCCTCCCGAAGGACGCAGTATTTT.

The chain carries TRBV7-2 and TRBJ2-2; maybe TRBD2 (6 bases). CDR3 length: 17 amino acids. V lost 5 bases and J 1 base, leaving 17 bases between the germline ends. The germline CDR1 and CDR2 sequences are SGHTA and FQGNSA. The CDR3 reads CASSGGGGAVNTGELFF. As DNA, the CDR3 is TGTGCCAGCAGCGGAGGCGGCGGGGCCGTGAACACCGGGGAGCTGTTTTTT.

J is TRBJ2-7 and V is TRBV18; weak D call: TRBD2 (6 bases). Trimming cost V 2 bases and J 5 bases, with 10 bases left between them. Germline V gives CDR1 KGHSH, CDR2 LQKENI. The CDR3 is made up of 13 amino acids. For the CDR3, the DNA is TGTGCCAGCTCACCAGGGACTCAGGACGAGCAGTACTTC. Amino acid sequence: CASSPGTQDEQYF. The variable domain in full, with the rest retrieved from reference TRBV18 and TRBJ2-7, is NAGVMQNPRHLVRRRGQEARLRCSPMKGHSHVYWYRQLPEEGLKFMVYLQKENIIDESGMPKERFSAEFPKEGPSILRIQQVVRGDSAAYFCASSPGTQDEQYFGPGTRLTVT.

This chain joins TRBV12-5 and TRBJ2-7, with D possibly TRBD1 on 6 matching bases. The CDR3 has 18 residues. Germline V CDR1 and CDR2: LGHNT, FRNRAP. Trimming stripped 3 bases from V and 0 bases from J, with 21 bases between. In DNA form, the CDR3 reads TGTGCTAGTGGTTTCTTGGGCCAACCCGGACAGAACTCCTACGAGCAGTACTTC. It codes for CASGFLGQPGQNSYEQYF.

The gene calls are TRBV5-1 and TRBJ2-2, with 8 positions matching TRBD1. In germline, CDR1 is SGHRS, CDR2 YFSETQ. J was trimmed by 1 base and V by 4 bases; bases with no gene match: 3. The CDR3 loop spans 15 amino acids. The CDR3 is CASSATGENTGELFF. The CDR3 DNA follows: TGCGCCAGCAGCGCGACAGGGGAGAACACCGGGGAGCTGTTTTTT.